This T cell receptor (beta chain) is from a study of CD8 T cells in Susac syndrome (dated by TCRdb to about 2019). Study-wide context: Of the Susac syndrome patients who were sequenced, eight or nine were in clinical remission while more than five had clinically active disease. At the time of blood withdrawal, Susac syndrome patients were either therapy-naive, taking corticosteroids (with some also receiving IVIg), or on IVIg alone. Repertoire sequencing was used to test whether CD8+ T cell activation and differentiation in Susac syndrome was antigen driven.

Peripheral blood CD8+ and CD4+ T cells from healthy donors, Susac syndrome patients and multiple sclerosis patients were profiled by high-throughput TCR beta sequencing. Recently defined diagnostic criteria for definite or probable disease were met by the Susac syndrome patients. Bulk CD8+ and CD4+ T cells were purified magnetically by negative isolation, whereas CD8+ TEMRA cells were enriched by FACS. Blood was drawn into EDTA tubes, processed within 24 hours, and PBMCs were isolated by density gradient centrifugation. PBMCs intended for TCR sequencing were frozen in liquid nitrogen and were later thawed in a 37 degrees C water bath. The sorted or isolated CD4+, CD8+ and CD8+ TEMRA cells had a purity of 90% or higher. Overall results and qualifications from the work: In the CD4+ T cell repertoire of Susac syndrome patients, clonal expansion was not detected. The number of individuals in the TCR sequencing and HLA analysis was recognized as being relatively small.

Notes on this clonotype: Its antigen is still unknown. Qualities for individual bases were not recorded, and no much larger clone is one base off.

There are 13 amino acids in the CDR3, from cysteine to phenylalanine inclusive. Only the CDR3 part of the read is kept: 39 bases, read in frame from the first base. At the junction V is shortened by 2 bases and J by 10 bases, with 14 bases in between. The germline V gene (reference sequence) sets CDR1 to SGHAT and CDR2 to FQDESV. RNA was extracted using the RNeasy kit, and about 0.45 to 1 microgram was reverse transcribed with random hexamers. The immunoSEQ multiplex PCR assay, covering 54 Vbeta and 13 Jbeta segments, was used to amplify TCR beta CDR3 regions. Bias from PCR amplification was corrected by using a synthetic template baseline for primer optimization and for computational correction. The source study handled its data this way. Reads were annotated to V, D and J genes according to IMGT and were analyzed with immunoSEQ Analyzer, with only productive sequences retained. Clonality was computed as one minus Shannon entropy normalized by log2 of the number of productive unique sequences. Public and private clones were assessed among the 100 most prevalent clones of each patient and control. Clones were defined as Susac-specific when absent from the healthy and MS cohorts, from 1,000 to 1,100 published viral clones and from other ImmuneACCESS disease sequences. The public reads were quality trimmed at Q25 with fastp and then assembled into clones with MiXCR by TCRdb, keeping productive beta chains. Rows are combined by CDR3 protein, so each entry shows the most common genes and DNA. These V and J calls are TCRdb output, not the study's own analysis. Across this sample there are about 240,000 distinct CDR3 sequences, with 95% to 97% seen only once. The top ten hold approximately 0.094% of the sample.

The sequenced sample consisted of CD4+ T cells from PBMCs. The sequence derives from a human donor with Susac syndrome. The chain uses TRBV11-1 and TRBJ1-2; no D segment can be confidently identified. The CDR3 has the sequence CASSLKGRSDYTF. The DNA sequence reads TGTGCCAGCAGCTTAAAGGGCCGCTCCGACTACACCTTC.